Following are 8 T cell receptor beta chains from one sample sequenced in a study of cytomegalovirus exposure and HLA in healthy donors. The PCR was carried out with 60 Vbeta primers and 13 Jbeta primers. Assay used: immunoSEQ multiplex PCR; TCRdb lists only in-frame clones, some missing. The sample shows some 180,000 clones, around 80% of them seen only once. Sequencing was performed on PBMCs. The source of these receptors is a man younger than 35 in good health and CMV-seronegative.

The chain combines TRBV6-5 with TRBJ2-3; D perhaps matches TRBD1 (6 bases). There are 16 residues in the CDR3. The V gene lost 3 bases and the J gene lost 2 bases, with 15 bases spanning the gap. Per the germline V gene, CDR1 is MNHEY and CDR2 is SVGAGI. CDR3 in amino acids: CASSYWGPHTTDTQYF. CDR3 DNA: TGTGCCAGCAGTTATTGGGGGCCACACACCACAGATACGCAGTATTTT.

The genes are TRBV30 and TRBJ1-1; the match to TRBD1 covers 7 bases. Trimming at V came to 0 bases and at J to 5 bases, leaving 6 bases not matched to a gene. CDR1 and CDR2 (germline): GTSNPN, SVGIG (reference sequence). CDR3 length equals 14 residues. The CDR3 DNA follows: TGTGCCTGGAGTGTAGGCCCAGGGGGGACTGAAGCTTTCTTT. Protein product: CAWSVGPGGTEAFF.

The chain joins TRBV19 to TRBJ2-2; 7 nucleotides align to TRBD2. The CDR3 sequence is 15 residues long. CDR1 and CDR2 from the germline V gene are LNHDA and SQIVND (reference sequence). The junction had 4 bases not matched to a gene; V was cut back by 4 bases and J by 2 bases. CDR3 protein: CASSSGGRNTGELFF. CDR3 coding DNA: TGTGCCAGTAGTAGCGGGGGTAGAAACACCGGGGAGCTGTTTTTT.

The chain couples TRBV5-6 to TRBJ2-5, with TRBD1 as a possible D gene (5 bases). Trimming cost V 0 bases and J 3 bases, with 6 bases left between them. Germline V gives CDR1 SGHDT, CDR2 YYEEEE. The CDR3 has 13 amino acids. The CDR3 DNA is TGTGCCAGCAGCTTGGGACAGAAAGAGACCCAGTACTTC. It codes for CASSLGQKETQYF.

The V call is TRBV5-1, the J call TRBJ2-1; 8 bases line up with TRBD2. V shed 2 bases, J shed 0 bases, and the junction held 10 bases outside the gene matches. The germline V gene has CDR1 SGHRS and CDR2 YFSETQ. CDR3 length: 18 residues. The DNA of the CDR3 is TGCGCCAGCAGCTTCCCCGCGGGGGGCGCCAGCTCCTACAATGAGCAGTTCTTC. Translated, it gives CASSFPAGGASSYNEQFF.

For this clone: The same CDR3 can be traced to other DNA sequences in this sample. The gene calls are TRBV29-1 and TRBJ1-1; D might be TRBD1 (6 bases). In germline, CDR1 is SQVTM, CDR2 ANQGSEA. With 3 bases removed from V and 1 base from J, the gap between germline ends came to 6 bases. The CDR3 length is 12 residues. The CDR3 loop reads CSVDRGNTEAFF. CDR3 sequence (DNA): TGCAGCGTTGACAGGGGGAACACTGAAGCTTTCTTT.

The chain couples TRBV4-1 to TRBJ2-1; TRBD2 is a possible D gene (5 bases). Trimming stripped 4 bases from V and 3 bases from J, with 13 bases between. In germline, CDR1 is MGHRA, CDR2 YSYEKL. The CDR3 loop spans 15 amino acids. The CDR3 nucleotides are TGCGCCAGCAGCCTGACCGGAGAGGGCTACAATGAGCAGTTCTTC. Protein sequence: CASSLTGEGYNEQFF.

The rearrangement joins TRBV19 to TRBJ2-5, with TRBD2 identical over 13 bases. In germline, CDR1 is LNHDA, CDR2 SQIVND (reference sequence). The CDR3 sequence is 15 residues long. The junction had 4 bases not matched to a gene; V was cut back by 5 bases and J by 4 bases. CDR3 nucleotide sequence: TGTGCCAGTAGTCAGACTAGCGGGAGGCTAGAGACCCAGTACTTC. Encoded protein: CASSQTSGRLETQYF.